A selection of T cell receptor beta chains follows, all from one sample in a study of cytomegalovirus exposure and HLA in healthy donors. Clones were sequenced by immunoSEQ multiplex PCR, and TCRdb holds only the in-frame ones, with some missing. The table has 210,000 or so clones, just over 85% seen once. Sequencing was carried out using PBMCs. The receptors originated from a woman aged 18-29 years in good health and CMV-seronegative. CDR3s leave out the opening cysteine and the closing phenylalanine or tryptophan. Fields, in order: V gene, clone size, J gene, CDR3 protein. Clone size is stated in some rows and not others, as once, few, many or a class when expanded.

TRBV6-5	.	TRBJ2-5	ASSTGTGGLQY
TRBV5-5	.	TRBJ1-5	ASSRGNQPQH
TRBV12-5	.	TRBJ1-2	ASGSSGTAYGYT
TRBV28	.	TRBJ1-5	ASSHPTGDRGLDQPQH
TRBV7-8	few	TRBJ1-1	ASSLGAGRWTEAF
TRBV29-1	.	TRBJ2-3	SVAGLQADTQY
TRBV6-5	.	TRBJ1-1	ASSYTGASAF
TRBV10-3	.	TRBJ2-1	AISLAGDNEQF
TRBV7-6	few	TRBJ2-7	ASSLTQTGTGVYEQY
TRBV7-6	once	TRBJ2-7	ASSLGWQGSYEQY
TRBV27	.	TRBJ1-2	ASSFVMTGLRSGYT
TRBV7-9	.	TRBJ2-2	ASSLRGNTGELF
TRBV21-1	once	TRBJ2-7	ASSKEASYGGTPLKGY
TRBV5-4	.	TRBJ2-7	ASSLGESYEQY
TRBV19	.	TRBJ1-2	ASSPTGGGGYT
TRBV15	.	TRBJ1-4	ATSSKTQPSNEKLF
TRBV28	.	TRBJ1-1	ASRDRGTEAF
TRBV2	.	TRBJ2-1	ALRGGDEQF
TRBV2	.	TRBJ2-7	ASSEVYRGSYEQY
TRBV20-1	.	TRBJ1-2	SATQTGIHT
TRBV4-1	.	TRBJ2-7	ASSQGARYEQY
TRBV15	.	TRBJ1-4	ATSGQGANEKLF
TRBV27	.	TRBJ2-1	ASSFREDYNEQF
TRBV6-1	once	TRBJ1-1	ASNPGSRTEAF
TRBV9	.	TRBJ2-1	ASSASPAGGTHNEQF
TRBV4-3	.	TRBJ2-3	ASSDRGGTDTQY
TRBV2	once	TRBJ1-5	ASTGYGNQPQH
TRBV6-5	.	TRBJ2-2	ASRLAENTGELF
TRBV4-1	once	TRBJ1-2	ASSTYRESLGYT
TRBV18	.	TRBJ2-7	ASSRSWREYEQY
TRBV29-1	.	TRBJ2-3	SAVPPRGSGFTDTQY
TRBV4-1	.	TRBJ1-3	ASSQLGISGNTIY
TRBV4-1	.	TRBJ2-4	ASSQGLAGNIQY
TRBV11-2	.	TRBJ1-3	ASSEWDRLSGNTIY
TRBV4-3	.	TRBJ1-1	ASSHYKGHPLAF
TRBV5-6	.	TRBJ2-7	ASSWMTGIHHEQY
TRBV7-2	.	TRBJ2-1	ASSLGLAGDNEQF
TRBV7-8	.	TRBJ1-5	ASSLGRGRFQPQH
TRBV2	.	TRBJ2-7	ASRKSGLAVEQY
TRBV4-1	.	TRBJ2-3	ASSQVEFDRPTDTQY
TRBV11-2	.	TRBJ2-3	ASSLIADTQY
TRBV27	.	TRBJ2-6	ASRLTGANVLT
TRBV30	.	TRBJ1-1	AWRRGTEAF
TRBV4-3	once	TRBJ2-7	ASSIVAGGDYEQY
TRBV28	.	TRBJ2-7	ASSPMRTALYEQY
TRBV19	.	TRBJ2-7	ASSKNVGQSEQY
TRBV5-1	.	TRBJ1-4	ASSPRGGAATNEKLF
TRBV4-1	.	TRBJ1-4	ASSQDRILEAEAVTNEKLF
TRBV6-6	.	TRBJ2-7	ASSLDSKQY
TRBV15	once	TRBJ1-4	ATSRNRGLLEKLF
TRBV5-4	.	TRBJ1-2	ASSLVRGQGYGYT
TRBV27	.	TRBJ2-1	ASSPLFRGLAGDEQF
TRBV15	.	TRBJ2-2	ATSIPRTENTGELF
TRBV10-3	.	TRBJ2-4	AISVGGELGNIQY
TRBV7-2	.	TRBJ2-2	ASSLEVTGGATGELF
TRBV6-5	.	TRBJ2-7	ASSYSGTVGEQY
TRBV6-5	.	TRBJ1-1	ASRSTGRVTEAF
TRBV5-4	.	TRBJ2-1	ASSQDPGLASYNEQF
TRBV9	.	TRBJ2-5	ASSVLQGVQETQY